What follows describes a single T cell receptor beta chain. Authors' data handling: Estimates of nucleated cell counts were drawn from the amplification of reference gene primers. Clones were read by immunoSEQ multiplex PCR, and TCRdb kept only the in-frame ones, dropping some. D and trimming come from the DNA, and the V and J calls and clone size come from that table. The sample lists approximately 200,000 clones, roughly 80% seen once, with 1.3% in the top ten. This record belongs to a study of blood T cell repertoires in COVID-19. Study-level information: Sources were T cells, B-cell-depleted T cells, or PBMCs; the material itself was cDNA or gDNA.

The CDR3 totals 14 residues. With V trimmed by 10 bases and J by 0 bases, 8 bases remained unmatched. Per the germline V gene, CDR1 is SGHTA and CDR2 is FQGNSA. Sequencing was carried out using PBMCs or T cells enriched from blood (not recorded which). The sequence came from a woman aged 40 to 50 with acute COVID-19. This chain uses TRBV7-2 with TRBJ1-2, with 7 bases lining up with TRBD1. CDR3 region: CATTGDRANYGYTF. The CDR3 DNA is TGTGCCACCACAGGGGACAGAGCTAACTATGGCTACACCTTC.